This TCR beta chain emerged from a study of blood T cell repertoires in COVID-19 (dated by TCRdb to about 2020). In the study overall: Samples from collaborators originated in the United States, Italy and Spain and spanned both the acute and convalescent phases of COVID-19. A de-identified subject ID, COVID-19 status, age in years and sex were almost always included in the sample metadata. Where HLA class I and class II types were available, the types were taken from metadata supplied by the sample provider, not from assay-based typing. The samples were drawn from the first 160 participants of the ongoing ImmuneRACE study and from more than 1,000 subjects provided by 6 global collaborators. The material from the prospective study consisted of cDNA or gDNA derived from T cells, B-cell-depleted T cells, or PBMCs. The repertoires were released in a freely available public database meant as a resource for research on the immune response to SARS-CoV-2. The dataset comprised deeply sampled blood TCRbeta repertoires from subjects exposed to, actively infected with, or recovered from COVID-19. The paper's findings and limits, for the study overall: Clinical and demographic metadata were provided uncurated, with the amount varying by source and participant.

Participants in the prospective study were enrolled through a virtual design, were aged about 18 to 100 years, and lived in under 25 United States geographic areas. Cohort assignment in the prospective study relied on participant-reported clinical history from a screening survey and a study questionnaire. Exposed participants were defined as having been in contact with someone with a PCR-confirmed or clinician-diagnosed COVID-19 case within 2 weeks of study entry. In the prospective study, whole blood, serum and a nasopharyngeal or oropharyngeal swab were collected from each participant by mobile phlebotomists. Participants in the prospective study had the option to provide additional blood draws and questionnaires over a roughly two-month period. Blood samples from the prospective study were shipped frozen or at room temperature prior to DNA extraction. As regards this clone: Its antigen is unknown. No much larger clonotype is one base removed from it; base qualities were not supplied.

TCRbeta CDR3 regions were amplified from genomic DNA using the immunoSEQ Assay, a bias-controlled multiplex PCR. On the authors' methods: The number of nucleated cells in each sample was estimated by amplification of reference gene primers within the assay. To quantify the absolute abundance of each unique TCRbeta CDR3 rearrangement, sequence reads were collapsed and filtered. For each sample, productive Simpson clonality was calculated by taking the square root of Simpson's diversity index across productive rearrangements. TCRdb stores this immuneACCESS table with in-frame sequences only. Part of the clones is absent; in the studies checked, under half of the shortfall reflects unresolved V genes, and no reason is known for the rest. V and J calls and clone size are copied from that table; D and trimming were computed from the DNA. The sample records about 190,000 clones, 84% of which are singletons. 3% to 3.5% of the sample comes from the top ten.

The specimen was PBMCs or T cells enriched from blood (not recorded which). This sequence was found in a woman aged 25 to 39 who had been exposed to COVID-19.

The bases are TGTGCCAGTAGCCGACAGAGTAACACCGGGGAGCTGTTTTTT. Translated, this gives CASSRQSNTGELFF. The chain links TRBV19 with TRBJ2-2; the best D guess is TRBD1, with 5 bases matching. Trimming takes 6 bases from V and 2 bases from J, and the germline ends sit 10 bases apart. The germline V gene (reference sequence) gives CDR1 as LNHDA and CDR2 as SQIVND. There are 14 amino acids in the CDR3, from cysteine to phenylalanine inclusive. Only the CDR3 region is kept as DNA, spanning 42 bases read in frame from base 1.